This is a list of T cell receptor beta chains from one sample in a study of cytomegalovirus exposure and HLA in healthy donors. The method was immunoSEQ multiplex PCR; TCRdb's version includes in-frame clones alone and lacks a portion of them. The sample consists of approximately 150,000 clones, 65% to 75% of them appearing once. The sequenced sample consisted of PBMCs. The receptor source for this set is a man in his 60s in good health and CMV-seronegative. CDR3s include the opening cysteine and the closing phenylalanine or tryptophan. D genes are given only for firm matches. Some rows have no size entry. The others give once, few or many, or a class for an expanded clone.

>TRBJ1-1|.|.|TRBV5-1
TGCGCCAGCAGCTTGTCGCCGGAGGATCTCACTGAAGCTTTCTTT
CASSLSPEDLTEAFF
>TRBJ1-4|.|.|TRBV25-1
TGTGCCAGCAGTGATTGGAGGGGCGGCGATGAAAAACTGTTTTTT
CASSDWRGGDEKLFF
>TRBJ1-5|.|TRBD1|TRBV7-8
TGTGCCAGCAGCTTAGGGGTTCAGGGGGCCAATCAGCCCCAGCATTTT
CASSLGVQGANQPQHF
>TRBJ2-1|few|TRBD2|TRBV9
TGTGCCAGCAGCCCGGGAGGGGGTAGGGACAATGAGCAGTTCTTC
CASSPGGGRDNEQFF
>TRBJ2-5|.|TRBD2|TRBV7-6
TGTGCCAGCAGCGGGGTTAGCGGGACGGGGGGAGAGACCCAGTACTTC
CASSGVSGTGGETQYF
>TRBJ1-1|.|.|TRBV6-5
TGTGCCAGTTTCTTGGACATCGTGAACACTGAAGCTTTCTTT
CASFLDIVNTEAFF
>TRBJ1-1|.|.|TRBV28
TGTGCCAGCAGTTTAGAGGGAGGCACTGAAGCTTTCTTT
CASSLEGGTEAFF
>TRBJ1-1|few|.|TRBV5-1
TGCGCCAGCAGCTTCACAGAGAACACTGAAGCTTTCTTT
CASSFTENTEAFF
>TRBJ2-1|.|.|TRBV27
TGTGCCAGCAGCCGACTGAGCTCCTACAATGAGCAGTTCTTC
CASSRLSSYNEQFF
>TRBJ2-7|.|TRBD1|TRBV27
TGTGCCAGCAGTCCGACAGGGGTTATCTACGAGCAGTACTTC
CASSPTGVIYEQYF
>TRBJ1-1|few|.|TRBV10-3
TGTGCCATCGGAAGGGACACTCCTCCGTTGGCTTTCTTT
CAIGRDTPPLAFF
>TRBJ2-1|once|TRBD1|TRBV7-9
TGTGCCAGCAGCTTCCGGACAGGGGGGGGTTACAATGAGCAGTTCTTC
CASSFRTGGGYNEQFF
>TRBJ1-6|.|.|TRBV14
TGTGCCAGCAGCCAAGTGCGGGCTGATTCACCCCTCCACTTT
CASSQVRADSPLHF
>TRBJ1-1|.|.|TRBV15
TGTGCCACCAGGATCAACAGGGAATTGGGCACTGAAGCTTTCTTT
CATRINRELGTEAFF
>TRBJ2-3|.|TRBD2|TRBV27
TGTGCCAGCAGTCTAAGACTAGCAACAGATACGCAGTATTTT
CASSLRLATDTQYF
>TRBJ2-3|.|.|TRBV27
TGTGCCAGCAGTTCTGTCTCTAGCACAGATACGCAGTATTTT
CASSSVSSTDTQYF
>TRBJ2-1|.|.|TRBV18
TGTGCCAGCTCACCAGTACTCCAGGGGTCCAATGAGCAGTTCTTC
CASSPVLQGSNEQFF
>TRBJ1-2|.|TRBD1|TRBV19
TGTGCCAGTAGTATACGGGGACAGGCTCACTATGGCTACACCTTC
CASSIRGQAHYGYTF
>TRBJ1-1|.|.|TRBV4-3
TGCGCCAGCAGCCAAGGGAGGGGCGCTGAAGCTTTCTTT
CASSQGRGAEAFF
>TRBJ2-1|.|TRBD1|TRBV6-6
TGTGCCAGCAGAACAGGGGGCGATGAAAATGAGCAGTTCTTC
CASRTGGDENEQFF
>TRBJ1-3|.|TRBD1|TRBV6-5
TGTGCCAGCAGCCGCGGACAGGCCTTAAGAAACACCATATATTTT
CASSRGQALRNTIYF
>TRBJ2-7|.|.|TRBV7-9
TGTGCCAGCAGCCTAGAACAGGGCACCTACGAGCAGTACTTC
CASSLEQGTYEQYF
>TRBJ1-5|once|TRBD1|TRBV6-4
TGTGCCAGCTCCGACAGGGCAAATCAGCCCCAGCATTTT
CASSDRANQPQHF
>TRBJ2-5|.|.|TRBV9
TGTGCCAGCCAGAGGTCGGAGGCCACGGGGGAGACCCAGTACTTC
CASQRSEATGETQYF
>TRBJ1-6|.|.|TRBV7-8
TGTGCCAGCAGCTTAAAAGGGAGCTCCTATAATTCACCCCTCCACTTT
CASSLKGSSYNSPLHF
>TRBJ2-5|.|TRBD1|TRBV5-6
TGTGCCAGCAGCTTGGAGAGGGGGCCCGGGGAGACCCAGTACTTC
CASSLERGPGETQYF
>TRBJ2-1|.|TRBD2|TRBV19
TGTGCCAGTACCCTGAATAGCGGGGAACCATCGTCCTACAATGAGCAGTTCTTC
CASTLNSGEPSSYNEQFF
>TRBJ2-3|.|.|TRBV7-6
TGTGCCAGCAGCTTACAGGGGCGCACAGATACGCAGTATTTT
CASSLQGRTDTQYF
>TRBJ2-5|.|TRBD1|TRBV5-6
TGTGCCAGCAGCCGGGCCGGACAGGGAGAAGAGACCCAGTACTTC
CASSRAGQGEETQYF
>TRBJ2-5|.|.|TRBV5-1
TGCGCCAGCAGCTTGTCCCCCGGAAGCGGGCAAGAGACCCAGTACTTC
CASSLSPGSGQETQYF
>TRBJ2-2|few|.|TRBV4-1
TGCGCCAGCAGCTTAGACTCGGGCACCGGGGAGCTGTTTTTT
CASSLDSGTGELFF
>TRBJ1-1|.|.|TRBV4-3
TGCGCCAGCAGCCAAGATCCAGGGAACACTGAAGCTTTCTTT
CASSQDPGNTEAFF
>TRBJ2-5|.|TRBD2|TRBV18
TGTGCCAGCTCACCGGGACTAGCGGGAGCTGATGGAGAGACCCAGTACTTC
CASSPGLAGADGETQYF
>TRBJ2-1|once|.|TRBV7-2
TGTGCCAGCAGCTTAGCTGCCGCGTCCTACAATGAGCAGTTCTTC
CASSLAAASYNEQFF
>TRBJ1-1|.|.|TRBV5-1
TGCGCCAGCAGCTTGAAAGGGGGCACTGAAGCTTTCTTT
CASSLKGGTEAFF
>TRBJ2-3|.|.|TRBV7-3
TGTGCCAGCAGCTTTGATCGAGCTACAGATACGCAGTATTTT
CASSFDRATDTQYF
>TRBJ1-1|once|.|TRBV18
TGTGCCAGCTCACTCAGGGGCGGGAACACTGAAGCTTTCTTT
CASSLRGGNTEAFF
>TRBJ2-7|few|.|TRBV6-6
TGTGCCACCTCGGAAGGGAGCTACGAGCAGTACTTC
CATSEGSYEQYF
>TRBJ1-1|.|.|TRBV28
TGTGCCAGCAGTCCCAATAGCTTGAACACTGAAGCTTTCTTT
CASSPNSLNTEAFF
>TRBJ2-7|few|.|TRBV7-8
TGTGCCAGCAGCTTAGAAGCCTCGCGCAGCGTCACCTACGAGCAGTACTTC
CASSLEASRSVTYEQYF
>TRBJ2-5|.|.|TRBV6-5
TGTGCCAGCCGTAGGGGGTCCAGAGAGACCCAGTACTTC
CASRRGSRETQYF